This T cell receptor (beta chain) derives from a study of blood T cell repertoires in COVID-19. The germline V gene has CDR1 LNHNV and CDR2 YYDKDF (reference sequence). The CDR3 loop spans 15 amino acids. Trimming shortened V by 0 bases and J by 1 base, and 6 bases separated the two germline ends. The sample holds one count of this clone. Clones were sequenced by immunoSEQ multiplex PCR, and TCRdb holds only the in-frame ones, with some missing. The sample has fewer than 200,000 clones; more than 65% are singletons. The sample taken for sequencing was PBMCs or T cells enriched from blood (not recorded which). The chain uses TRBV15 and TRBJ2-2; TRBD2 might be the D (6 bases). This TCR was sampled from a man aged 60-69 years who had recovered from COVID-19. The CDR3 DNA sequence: TGTGCCACCAGCAGAGAGGGGGGGAACACCGGGGAGCTGTTTTTT. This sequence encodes CATSREGGNTGELFF.